These 32 T cell receptor beta chains were all obtained from the same sample, sequenced in a study of blood T cell repertoires in COVID-19. Profiling relied on immunoSEQ multiplex PCR, and the TCRdb table lists in-frame clones only, not all of them. This table holds about 150,000 clones, 86% found once. The sample consisted of peripheral blood. These receptors came from a man between 65 and 85 years old with acute or convalescent COVID-19.

This rearrangement joins TRBV4-3 to TRBJ2-7, with TRBD2 identical over 10 bases. Trimming at V came to 5 bases and at J to 6 bases, leaving 10 bases not matched to a gene. Germline V gene sequence: CDR1 LGHNA, CDR2 YSLEER. There are 15 residues in the CDR3. CDR3: CASSWTPGLATEQYF. The CDR3 DNA reads as TGCGCCAGCAGCTGGACCCCGGGACTAGCGACCGAGCAGTACTTC.

V is TRBV7-2 and J is TRBJ1-2, with 8 bases identical to TRBD1. The CDR3 covers 14 residues. V lost 6 bases and J lost 2; bases outside the gene matches: 5. The V gene's germline CDR1 is SGHTA and CDR2 FQGNSA. The CDR3 bases are TGTGCCAGCAGTCGACAGGGGATCAACTATGGCTACACCTTC. Protein: CASSRQGINYGYTF.

The J gene is TRBJ2-5, the V gene TRBV5-1; D may be TRBD2 (6 bases). Trimming shortened V by 0 bases and J by 6 bases, and 15 bases separated the two germline ends. This CDR3 spans 15 amino acids. Germline V gives CDR1 SGHRS, CDR2 YFSETQ. CDR3 sequence reads: CASSLALTGRKTQYF. In nucleotides, the CDR3 is TGCGCCAGCAGCTTGGCCTTGACGGGGAGGAAGACCCAGTACTTC.

The chain links TRBV30 to TRBJ2-7; TRBD2 matches at 9 bases. Germline loops: CDR1 GTSNPN, CDR2 SVGIG (reference sequence). V lost 2 bases and J lost 0; bases outside the gene matches: 5. The CDR3 is 15 residues long. DNA for the CDR3: TGTGCCTGGAGTAGGCTAGCGGGAAACTCCTACGAGCAGTACTTC. It encodes CAWSRLAGNSYEQYF.

This clone was recorded once. The rearrangement joins TRBV19 to TRBJ2-2; 8 bases map to TRBD2. Per the germline V gene, CDR1 is LNHDA and CDR2 is SQIVND (reference sequence). The V gene end was trimmed by 9 bases and the J gene end by 2 bases; junction bases not matched to a gene: 8. The CDR3 is 15 residues long. The CDR3 nucleotides are TGTGCCAGCTCTCGTGCGGGAGGTAACACCGGGGAGCTGTTTTTT. Amino acids: CASSRAGGNTGELFF.

This clone was recorded a few times. The V call is TRBV5-1, the J call TRBJ2-5; the match to TRBD2 covers 9 bases. Per the germline V gene, CDR1 is SGHRS and CDR2 is YFSETQ. Trimming took 0 bases from V and 6 from J; bases not matched to a gene: 12. CDR3 length: 17 amino acids. The CDR3 sequence: CASSLGSEASGMKTQYF. The CDR3 nucleotides read TGCGCCAGCAGCTTGGGAAGCGAGGCTAGCGGGATGAAGACCCAGTACTTC.

The chain recombines TRBV9 with TRBJ2-4; perhaps TRBD2 as D (7 bases). The CDR3 extends over 17 amino acids. In germline, CDR1 is SGDLS, CDR2 YYNGEE. V dropped 4 bases and J dropped 7 bases, with 24 bases sitting between them. The CDR3, as DNA: TGTGCCAGCAGCCCAGGGGCGGGAGCAGGATACTGGAACATTCAGTACTTC. It encodes CASSPGAGAGYWNIQYF.

The V call is TRBV7-2, the J call TRBJ2-1; perhaps TRBD2 as D (5 bases). Germline CDR1 is SGHTA and CDR2 is FQGNSA. Trimming removed 1 base at V and 8 bases at J, with 12 bases between. CDR3 length: 14 residues. The CDR3 sequence: CASSLGLPFDEQFF. The CDR3 DNA reads as TGTGCCAGCAGCTTAGGACTACCTTTCGATGAGCAGTTCTTC.

V gene TRBV5-1 combines with J gene TRBJ1-5, with a tentative D call TRBD1 (6 bases). The CDR3 contains 15 residues. V lost 0 bases and J 0 bases, leaving 7 bases between the germline ends. The germline CDR1 and CDR2 sequences are SGHRS and YFSETQ. CDR3 region: CASSLGGGSNQPQHF. The CDR3 region has the DNA TGCGCCAGCAGCTTGGGAGGGGGTAGCAATCAGCCCCAGCATTTT.

This CDR3 reads CASSQDLREKLFF. CDR3 DNA: TGCGCCAGCAGCCAAGATCTGCGAGAAAAACTGTTTTTT. The genes are TRBV4-3 and TRBJ1-4, with no clear D. CDR3 length equals 13 residues. V shed 0 bases and J shed 8 bases, with 7 bases lying between them. The V gene's germline CDR1 is LGHNA and CDR2 YSLEER.

V usage is TRBV4-3 and J usage is TRBJ1-2; the D is unclear. Germline loops: CDR1 LGHNA, CDR2 YSLEER. The V end was cut by 1 base, the J end by 2 bases, with 5 bases between. This CDR3 comprises 13 residues. CDR3 DNA: TGCGCCAGCAGCCAAGGCGGGAACTATGGCTACACCTTC. The encoded protein is CASSQGGNYGYTF.

This clone was counted once. This chain connects TRBV20-1 to TRBJ2-7; tentatively, D is TRBD2 (5 bases). The CDR3 runs 13 residues. The V gene's germline CDR1 is DFQATT and CDR2 SNEGSKA (reference sequence). Trimming pared 3 bases from V and 2 bases from J, leaving 11 bases between. The CDR3 bases are TGCAGTGCTAGTGTCCTAGCAACCTACGAGCAGTACTTC. Its protein product is CSASVLATYEQYF.

The chain has TRBV28 and TRBJ2-5, with 7 bases lining up with TRBD2. CDR3 length equals 13 residues. CDR1 MDHEN and CDR2 SYDVKM come from the germline V gene. Germline trimming cut 4 bases from V and 5 bases from J; bases unmatched to any gene: 4. The CDR3 is CASSWTRMETQYF. The CDR3 DNA is TGTGCCAGCAGTTGGACTAGAATGGAGACCCAGTACTTC.

The gene calls are TRBV5-1 and TRBJ2-2, with no clear D. V was cut by 0 bases and J by 1 base, with 7 bases left in between. This CDR3 has 15 amino acids. Per germline, CDR1 SGHRS and CDR2 YFSETQ. The CDR3 nucleotides read TGCGCCAGCAGCTTGGGAGGCGGGAACACCGGGGAGCTGTTTTTT. As protein: CASSLGGGNTGELFF. The variable domain in full, completed from reference TRBV5-1 and TRBJ2-2, reads KAGVTQTPRYLIKTRGQQVTLSCSPISGHRSVSWYQQTPGQGLQFLFEYFSETQRNKGNFPGRFSGRQFSNSRSEMNVSTLELGDSALYLCASSLGGGNTGELFFGEGSRLTVL.

The CDR3 reads CATSRDRGLAGEGYTF. In DNA, the CDR3 is TGTGCCACCAGCAGAGATCGAGGTCTGGCAGGGGAGGGCTACACCTTC. This rearrangement joins TRBV15 to TRBJ1-2; weak D call: TRBD1 (6 bases). This CDR3 has 16 amino acids. CDR1 and CDR2 from the germline V gene are LNHNV and YYDKDF (reference sequence). V was cut by 0 bases and J by 8 bases, with 19 bases left in between.

The CDR3 DNA reads as TGTGCCAGCAGCACACAGGGGGTGGTTCAGCCCCAGCATTTT. Translation: CASSTQGVVQPQHF. This chain links TRBV5-6 with TRBJ1-5; 8 positions match TRBD1. Losses at the gene ends were 4 bases for V and 6 bases for J; bases not matched to a gene: 6. Germline assignment: CDR1 SGHDT and CDR2 YYEEEE. This CDR3 comprises 14 residues.

The chain uses TRBV7-8 and TRBJ2-5; D is unclear. Trimming left V 1 base short and J 4 bases short, with 7 bases between. Germline-derived CDR1 and CDR2 are SGHVS and FQNEAQ. This CDR3 spans 13 amino acids. CDR3 in amino acids: CASSLDSIETQYF. The CDR3 DNA follows: TGTGCCAGCAGCTTAGACTCTATAGAGACCCAGTACTTC.

V is TRBV7-3 and J is TRBJ2-2, with 7 bases that match TRBD2. V gave up 4 bases and J gave up 6 bases; unmatched junction bases: 11. The CDR3 has 16 amino acids. CDR1 and CDR2 (germline): SGHTA, FQGTGA. The CDR3 DNA reads as TGTGCCAGCAGCTCCAAGGGCGGGAGTGGACCCGGGGAGCTGTTTTTT. This codes for CASSSKGGSGPGELFF.

There are a few counts of this clone. This chain joins TRBV29-1 and TRBJ2-2; TRBD1 agrees at 7 bases. Looked up from germline, CDR1 is SQVTM and CDR2 is ANQGSEA. The CDR3 loop spans 15 amino acids. V shed 3 bases, J shed 0 bases, and the junction held 4 bases outside the gene matches. CDR3 region: CSVEDRLSNTGELFF. The CDR3 DNA sequence: TGCAGCGTTGAGGACAGGCTCTCGAACACCGGGGAGCTGTTTTTT.

This chain joins TRBV9 and TRBJ1-4, with D tentatively TRBD1 (6 bases). CDR1 and CDR2 (germline): SGDLS, YYNGEE. Trimming pared 2 bases from V and 7 bases from J, leaving 12 bases between. This CDR3 has 14 residues. CDR3 sequence: CASSVAGAGEKLFF. The CDR3 DNA follows: TGTGCCAGCAGCGTCGCGGGGGCGGGTGAAAAACTGTTTTTT.

Only one count was recorded for this clone. This chain links TRBV28 with TRBJ1-2, with no clear D. The CDR3 has 13 residues. Germline CDR1 MDHEN, CDR2 SYDVKM. V shed 5 bases and J shed 8 bases, with 15 bases lying between them. This chain's CDR3 is CASSTTTPGGYTF. The DNA of the CDR3 is TGTGCCAGCAGTACCACTACCCCCGGAGGCTACACCTTC.

The rearrangement links TRBV28 to TRBJ2-4; D possibly corresponds to TRBD1 (5 bases). CDR1 is MDHEN and CDR2 is SYDVKM in the germline V gene. The germline V and J ends were trimmed by 6 bases and 3 bases, with 18 bases remaining between them. CDR3 length: 16 residues. Written as DNA, the CDR3 is TGTGCCAGCAGACCCGACAGACGAATAAACAAAAACATTCAGTACTTC. It codes for CASRPDRRINKNIQYF.

The J gene is TRBJ2-2, the V gene TRBV6-2 or TRBV6-3; D might be TRBD1 (6 bases). CDR3 size: 15 residues. Deletions cut 5 bases from V and 5 bases from J, with 15 bases between. Germline V gene data show CDR1 as MNHEY and CDR2 as SVGEGT. Here the CDR3 reads CASSLPDTGTGELFF. The CDR3 nucleotides are TGTGCCAGCAGTCTCCCCGATACAGGGACCGGGGAGCTGTTTTTT.

The chain combines TRBV27 with TRBJ2-1, with 13 positions matching TRBD2. The germline V gene has CDR1 MNHEY and CDR2 SMNVEV (reference sequence). The CDR3 has 17 residues. Unmatched junction bases numbered 4, after V lost 1 base and J lost 4 bases. The CDR3 DNA reads TGTGCCAGCAGTTTATTTGGGACTAGCGGGAAATACAATGAGCAGTTCTTC. It is translated as CASSLFGTSGKYNEQFF.

V usage is TRBV3-1 (or the pseudogene TRBV3-2) and J usage is TRBJ2-7; D is unresolved. Trimming pared 0 bases from V and 3 bases from J, leaving 9 bases between. The CDR3 is 14 residues long. Germline CDR1 LGHDT, CDR2 YNNKEL (reference sequence). CDR3 loop: CASSQEVTNYEQYF. CDR3 bases: TGTGCCAGCAGCCAAGAAGTGACAAACTACGAGCAGTACTTC.

V gene TRBV27 combines with J gene TRBJ2-1, with 7 bases matching TRBD2. After removal of 3 bases from V and 12 bases from J, the junction contained 8 bases not matched to a gene. Germline V CDR1 and CDR2: MNHEY, SMNVEV (reference sequence). The CDR3 contains 13 residues. This CDR3 is CASSLGGVPSQFF. CDR3 bases: TGTGCCAGCAGTTTGGGGGGGGTACCATCGCAGTTCTTC.

The rearrangement links TRBV5-4 to TRBJ2-3; D possibly corresponds to TRBD1 (6 bases). Trimming removed 3 bases from V and 2 bases from J, with 10 bases in between. The CDR3 is made up of 14 amino acids. Germline assignment: CDR1 SGHNT and CDR2 YYREEE (reference sequence). CDR3 protein: CASSWDISTDTQYF. In DNA, the CDR3 is TGTGCCAGCAGCTGGGACATCTCCACAGATACGCAGTATTTT.

This chain joins TRBV7-8 and TRBJ2-7, with 9 positions matching TRBD2. The CDR3 spans 16 residues. The V gene end was trimmed by 1 base and the J gene end by 4 bases; junction bases not matched to a gene: 8. CDR1 SGHVS and CDR2 FQNEAQ come from the germline V gene. The CDR3 protein is CASSLGGGRALYEQYF. Written as DNA, the CDR3 is TGTGCCAGCAGCTTAGGGGGCGGGAGGGCCCTGTACGAGCAGTACTTC.

The chain joins TRBV6-2 or TRBV6-3 to TRBJ1-1, with no clear D. Germline values: CDR1 MNHEY, CDR2 SVGEGT. The V end was cut by 3 bases, the J end by 2 bases, with 16 bases between. The CDR3 has 16 residues. CDR3 DNA sequence: TGTGCCAGCAGTTATGACCGTCGGGTCCCCAACACTGAAGCTTTCTTT. Amino acids: CASSYDRRVPNTEAFF.

This rearrangement joins TRBV7-2 to TRBJ1-2; no reliable D call. Germline CDR1 is SGHTA and CDR2 is FQGNSA. The ends were cut back, 1 base at V and 7 bases at J, with 10 bases in the middle. This CDR3 comprises 13 residues. The CDR3 DNA is TGTGCCAGCAGCTTAGTTATAGGCGGTGGCTACACCTTC. Encoded protein: CASSLVIGGGYTF.

V usage is TRBV7-9 and J usage is TRBJ1-2; 8 nucleotides align to TRBD1. Germline lookup yields CDR1 SEHNR and CDR2 FQNEAQ (reference sequence). This CDR3 comprises 14 residues. With 4 bases clipped from V and 4 bases from J, the junction kept 5 bases outside the gene matches. CDR3 nucleotide sequence: TGTGCCAGCAGCTCCGGACAGGGAGGCTATGGCTACACCTTC. This gives the protein CASSSGQGGYGYTF.

This chain links TRBV15 with TRBJ2-7, with TRBD1 identical over 12 bases. V was clipped by 4 bases and J by 5 bases; unmatched bases: 12. Germline V lookup: CDR1 LNHNV, CDR2 YYDKDF (reference sequence). The CDR3 has 17 amino acids. The CDR3 loop is CATSKARGTGGLNEQYF. CDR3 nucleotides: TGTGCCACCAGCAAAGCTAGAGGGACAGGGGGCTTAAACGAGCAGTACTTC. Full variable domain (missing parts from reference TRBV15 and TRBJ2-7): DAMVIQNPRYQVTQFGKPVTLSCSQTLNHNVMYWYQQKSSQAPKLLFHYYDKDFNNEADTPDNFQSRRPNTSFCFLDIRSPGLGDTAMYLCATSKARGTGGLNEQYFGPGTRLTVT.